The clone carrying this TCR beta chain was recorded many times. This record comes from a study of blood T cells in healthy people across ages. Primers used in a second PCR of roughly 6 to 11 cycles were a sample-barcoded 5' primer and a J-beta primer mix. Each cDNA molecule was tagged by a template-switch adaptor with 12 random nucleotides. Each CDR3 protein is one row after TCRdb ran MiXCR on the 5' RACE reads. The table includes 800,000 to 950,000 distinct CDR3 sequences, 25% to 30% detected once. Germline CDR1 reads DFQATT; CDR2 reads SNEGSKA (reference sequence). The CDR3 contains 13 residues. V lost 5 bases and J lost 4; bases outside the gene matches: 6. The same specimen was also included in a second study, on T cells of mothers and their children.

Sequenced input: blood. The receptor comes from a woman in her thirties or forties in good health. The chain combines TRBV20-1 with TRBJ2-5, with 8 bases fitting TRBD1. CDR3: CSAGLGTGETQYF. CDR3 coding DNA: TGCAGTGCTGGCCTTGGGACAGGAGAGACCCAGTACTTC.